This T cell receptor (beta chain) is drawn from a study of blood T cell repertoires in COVID-19. Study at large: The United States, Italy and Spain were the sources of the acute and convalescent COVID-19 samples.

Source study methods: Counts of nucleated cells, estimated from reference gene primer amplification, were obtained. Sequenced by immunoSEQ multiplex PCR; TCRdb stores in-frame clones only, minus some. The D gene and trimming were derived from the DNA, and the V and J assignments and clone size from that table. Among roughly 100,000 clones listed, less than 90% were seen once. The sequence was collected from a human donor in a cohort sampled during active COVID-19. The sequencing sample was made of peripheral blood.

CDR3 loop: CATKDSLSPGEKLFF. The DNA for the CDR3 is TGTGCCACCAAGGACAGTCTTTCTCCGGGTGAAAAACTGTTTTTT. V gene TRBV15 combines with J gene TRBJ1-4; TRBD1 might be the D (6 bases). Germline assignment: CDR1 LNHNV and CDR2 YYDKDF (reference sequence). V lost 7 bases and J lost 7, with 19 bases in between. The CDR3 sequence is 15 residues long.